A selection of T cell receptor beta chains follows, all from one sample in a study of cytomegalovirus exposure and HLA in healthy donors. Measured with immunoSEQ multiplex PCR; TCRdb has only the in-frame clones, and not every one. Of about 220,000 clones listed, 87% are singletons. Sequencing was done on a sample of PBMCs. Receptors originate from a man between 18 and 29 years old in good health and CMV-seronegative. CDR3s include the opening cysteine and the closing phenylalanine or tryptophan. A D gene is named only where the DNA matches it firmly. Expanded clones get a size class; other rows say once, few or many, or leave the size out.

j_call: TRBJ1-4; d_call: TRBD1; clone_size: -; v_call: TRBV11-2; cdr3_nt: TGTGCCAGCAGCAGCAAGACGGGACAGGGTCGTGAAAAACTGTTTTTT; cdr3_aa: CASSSKTGQGREKLFF
j_call: TRBJ2-3; d_call: -; clone_size: -; v_call: TRBV2; cdr3_nt: TGTGCCGGCACAGAGCCTAGCAAGGATACGCAGTATTTT; cdr3_aa: CAGTEPSKDTQYF
j_call: TRBJ1-2; d_call: -; clone_size: -; v_call: TRBV2; cdr3_nt: TGTGCCAGCAGTGAAGGGTCAGGGGCCAACTATGGCTACACCTTC; cdr3_aa: CASSEGSGANYGYTF
j_call: TRBJ2-7; d_call: -; clone_size: -; v_call: TRBV28; cdr3_nt: TGTGCCAGCAGTTGGTCCTACAGGAGCACATCCTACGAGCAGTACTTC; cdr3_aa: CASSWSYRSTSYEQYF
j_call: TRBJ2-2; d_call: -; clone_size: -; v_call: TRBV7-9; cdr3_nt: TGTGCCAGCAGCACTGAAGGAGGGTTGGCCGGGGAGCTGTTTTTT; cdr3_aa: CASSTEGGLAGELFF
j_call: TRBJ2-1; d_call: TRBD1; clone_size: -; v_call: TRBV6-5; cdr3_nt: TGTGCCAGCAGTTACAGGGGGCCCTCCTACAATGAGCAGTTCTTC; cdr3_aa: CASSYRGPSYNEQFF
j_call: TRBJ2-7; d_call: -; clone_size: once; v_call: TRBV19; cdr3_nt: TGTGCCAGTCAGGACTCGACCTACGTGCAGTACTTC; cdr3_aa: CASQDSTYVQYF
j_call: TRBJ1-2; d_call: -; clone_size: -; v_call: TRBV19; cdr3_nt: TGTGCCAGTAGTCAGGGGTCGGCCTATGGCTACACCTTC; cdr3_aa: CASSQGSAYGYTF
j_call: TRBJ2-3; d_call: -; clone_size: -; v_call: TRBV7-9; cdr3_nt: TGTGCCAGCAGCTTAGTACACACAGGGTCCAACACAGATACGCAGTATTTT; cdr3_aa: CASSLVHTGSNTDTQYF
j_call: TRBJ1-4; d_call: TRBD1; clone_size: -; v_call: TRBV9; cdr3_nt: TGTGCCAGCAGCGTAGCAGGGGGCGGGCGAGAAAAACTGTTTTTT; cdr3_aa: CASSVAGGGREKLFF
j_call: TRBJ1-1; d_call: TRBD1; clone_size: -; v_call: TRBV7-9; cdr3_nt: TGTGCCAGCAGCCAAACCTGGACAGGCCCAGACGAGGAAGCTTTCTTT; cdr3_aa: CASSQTWTGPDEEAFF
j_call: TRBJ1-2; d_call: -; clone_size: -; v_call: TRBV5-8; cdr3_nt: TGTGCCAGCAGCTTGGCCAGACAGTCCTTTAACTATGGCTACACCTTC; cdr3_aa: CASSLARQSFNYGYTF
j_call: TRBJ2-7; d_call: TRBD1; clone_size: -; v_call: TRBV7-2; cdr3_nt: TGTGCCAGCAGGAAAGACAGGGCCGACGAGCAGTACTTC; cdr3_aa: CASRKDRADEQYF
j_call: TRBJ2-1; d_call: TRBD2; clone_size: -; v_call: TRBV7-2; cdr3_nt: TGTGCCAGCAGCTTAATTAGCGGGAGCTATGAGCAGTTCTTC; cdr3_aa: CASSLISGSYEQFF
j_call: TRBJ1-2; d_call: -; clone_size: -; v_call: TRBV28; cdr3_nt: TGTGCCAGCACCCGGTCCTCCGGTGGCTACACCTTC; cdr3_aa: CASTRSSGGYTF
j_call: TRBJ1-3; d_call: -; clone_size: -; v_call: TRBV7-9; cdr3_nt: TGTGCCAGCAGCTCAGCCGCGGCCAACTCTGGAAACACCATATATTTT; cdr3_aa: CASSSAAANSGNTIYF
j_call: TRBJ2-7; d_call: TRBD2; clone_size: -; v_call: TRBV27; cdr3_nt: TGTGCCAGCAGTCCTTTGACAGCGGGAGTACCGTACGAGCAGTACTTC; cdr3_aa: CASSPLTAGVPYEQYF
j_call: TRBJ2-3; d_call: TRBD2; clone_size: -; v_call: TRBV4-1; cdr3_nt: TGCGCCAGCAGCCTCGGGACTAGCGTTATAACGCAGTATTTT; cdr3_aa: CASSLGTSVITQYF
j_call: TRBJ2-7; d_call: TRBD1; clone_size: -; v_call: TRBV11-2; cdr3_nt: TGTGCCAGCAGCTTTCTGGCGGACAGGGGACGGGAGCAGTACTTC; cdr3_aa: CASSFLADRGREQYF
j_call: TRBJ2-1; d_call: -; clone_size: -; v_call: TRBV28; cdr3_nt: TGTGCCAGCAGTTCCATGAGGGAGGCCTCCTACAATGAGCAGTTCTTC; cdr3_aa: CASSSMREASYNEQFF
j_call: TRBJ1-3; d_call: TRBD1; clone_size: -; v_call: TRBV13; cdr3_nt: TGTGCCAGCAGCCACAGCGTGGGGACAGGGGTTAATACCATATATTTT; cdr3_aa: CASSHSVGTGVNTIYF
j_call: TRBJ1-6; d_call: TRBD1; clone_size: -; v_call: TRBV10-3; cdr3_nt: TGTGCCATAAGGGACAGGGATATGAATTCACCCCTCCACTTT; cdr3_aa: CAIRDRDMNSPLHF
j_call: TRBJ1-2; d_call: -; clone_size: -; v_call: TRBV6-6; cdr3_nt: TGTGCCAGCAGTTCCGGGATTAACTATGGCTACACCTTC; cdr3_aa: CASSSGINYGYTF
j_call: TRBJ1-5; d_call: -; clone_size: -; v_call: TRBV5-1; cdr3_nt: TGCGCCAGCAGCGTACAGGGTGATCAGCCCCAGCATTTT; cdr3_aa: CASSVQGDQPQHF
j_call: TRBJ2-7; d_call: TRBD1; clone_size: -; v_call: TRBV6-6; cdr3_nt: TGTGCCAGCAGTTACCAAGTCGTAGGACAGGGCTACGAGCAGTACTTC; cdr3_aa: CASSYQVVGQGYEQYF
j_call: TRBJ1-3; d_call: -; clone_size: -; v_call: TRBV6-6; cdr3_nt: TGTGCCAGCAGTTTCAGGGTCTCGTCCGGTGGAAACACCATATATTTT; cdr3_aa: CASSFRVSSGGNTIYF
j_call: TRBJ2-7; d_call: -; clone_size: once; v_call: TRBV12-1; cdr3_nt: TGTGCCAGCAGCTTTGTCTGTAACGAGCAGTACTTC; cdr3_aa: CASSFVCNEQYF
j_call: TRBJ2-1; d_call: TRBD2; clone_size: many; v_call: TRBV4-3; cdr3_nt: TGCGCCAGCAGCCAAGCTAGCGGGAGTGCCAATGAGCAGTTCTTC; cdr3_aa: CASSQASGSANEQFF
j_call: TRBJ2-1; d_call: TRBD2; clone_size: -; v_call: TRBV27; cdr3_nt: TGTGCCAGCAGTTTACAGGGGTCTAGCGGGAGGGGGGAGCAGTTCTTC; cdr3_aa: CASSLQGSSGRGEQFF
j_call: TRBJ2-5; d_call: -; clone_size: -; v_call: TRBV5-1; cdr3_nt: TGCGCCAGCAGCTTGGCCGTACAGGGAGGGCAAGAGACCCAGTACTTC; cdr3_aa: CASSLAVQGGQETQYF
j_call: TRBJ2-3; d_call: -; clone_size: -; v_call: TRBV28; cdr3_nt: TGTGCCAGCAGCCCGACCAGGGGGACTGAGAAGACAGATACGCAGTATTTT; cdr3_aa: CASSPTRGTEKTDTQYF
j_call: TRBJ2-1; d_call: -; clone_size: -; v_call: TRBV18; cdr3_nt: TGTGCCAGCTCAGAGGGTGTCCGGGCATCCTACAATGAGCAGTTCTTC; cdr3_aa: CASSEGVRASYNEQFF
j_call: TRBJ2-2; d_call: -; clone_size: -; v_call: TRBV7-8; cdr3_nt: TGTGCCAGCAGCTTAGCGCGGAGGTTTAACACCGGGGAGCTGTTTTTT; cdr3_aa: CASSLARRFNTGELFF
j_call: TRBJ2-2; d_call: -; clone_size: -; v_call: TRBV27; cdr3_nt: TGTGCCAGCTCCCTCGCCGGCCGAATCGTACTAAACACCGGGGAGCTGTTTTTT; cdr3_aa: CASSLAGRIVLNTGELFF
j_call: TRBJ2-5; d_call: -; clone_size: -; v_call: TRBV9; cdr3_nt: TGTGCCAGCAGCGTAGGGAGCCAACAGGGAGGGGAAGAGACCCAGTACTTC; cdr3_aa: CASSVGSQQGGEETQYF
j_call: TRBJ2-7; d_call: TRBD1; clone_size: -; v_call: TRBV5-5; cdr3_nt: TGTGCCAGCACCAGACAGGGGGCATACGAGCAGTACTTC; cdr3_aa: CASTRQGAYEQYF
j_call: TRBJ1-1; d_call: -; clone_size: -; v_call: TRBV2; cdr3_nt: TGTGCCAGCAGTGAGGAGTCATGGAACACTGAAGCTTTCTTT; cdr3_aa: CASSEESWNTEAFF
j_call: TRBJ2-3; d_call: -; clone_size: -; v_call: TRBV5-6; cdr3_nt: TGTGCCAGCAGCTCTCCGGGAATTCCTACGACAGATACGCAGTATTTT; cdr3_aa: CASSSPGIPTTDTQYF
j_call: TRBJ2-7; d_call: -; clone_size: -; v_call: TRBV27; cdr3_nt: TGTGCCAGCAGTTTGAGCCCCGATTACGAGCAGTACTTC; cdr3_aa: CASSLSPDYEQYF
j_call: TRBJ2-7; d_call: TRBD1; clone_size: -; v_call: TRBV10-2; cdr3_nt: TGCGCCAGCTCAGATACGGGACAGGCGAGATACGAGCAGTACTTC; cdr3_aa: CASSDTGQARYEQYF